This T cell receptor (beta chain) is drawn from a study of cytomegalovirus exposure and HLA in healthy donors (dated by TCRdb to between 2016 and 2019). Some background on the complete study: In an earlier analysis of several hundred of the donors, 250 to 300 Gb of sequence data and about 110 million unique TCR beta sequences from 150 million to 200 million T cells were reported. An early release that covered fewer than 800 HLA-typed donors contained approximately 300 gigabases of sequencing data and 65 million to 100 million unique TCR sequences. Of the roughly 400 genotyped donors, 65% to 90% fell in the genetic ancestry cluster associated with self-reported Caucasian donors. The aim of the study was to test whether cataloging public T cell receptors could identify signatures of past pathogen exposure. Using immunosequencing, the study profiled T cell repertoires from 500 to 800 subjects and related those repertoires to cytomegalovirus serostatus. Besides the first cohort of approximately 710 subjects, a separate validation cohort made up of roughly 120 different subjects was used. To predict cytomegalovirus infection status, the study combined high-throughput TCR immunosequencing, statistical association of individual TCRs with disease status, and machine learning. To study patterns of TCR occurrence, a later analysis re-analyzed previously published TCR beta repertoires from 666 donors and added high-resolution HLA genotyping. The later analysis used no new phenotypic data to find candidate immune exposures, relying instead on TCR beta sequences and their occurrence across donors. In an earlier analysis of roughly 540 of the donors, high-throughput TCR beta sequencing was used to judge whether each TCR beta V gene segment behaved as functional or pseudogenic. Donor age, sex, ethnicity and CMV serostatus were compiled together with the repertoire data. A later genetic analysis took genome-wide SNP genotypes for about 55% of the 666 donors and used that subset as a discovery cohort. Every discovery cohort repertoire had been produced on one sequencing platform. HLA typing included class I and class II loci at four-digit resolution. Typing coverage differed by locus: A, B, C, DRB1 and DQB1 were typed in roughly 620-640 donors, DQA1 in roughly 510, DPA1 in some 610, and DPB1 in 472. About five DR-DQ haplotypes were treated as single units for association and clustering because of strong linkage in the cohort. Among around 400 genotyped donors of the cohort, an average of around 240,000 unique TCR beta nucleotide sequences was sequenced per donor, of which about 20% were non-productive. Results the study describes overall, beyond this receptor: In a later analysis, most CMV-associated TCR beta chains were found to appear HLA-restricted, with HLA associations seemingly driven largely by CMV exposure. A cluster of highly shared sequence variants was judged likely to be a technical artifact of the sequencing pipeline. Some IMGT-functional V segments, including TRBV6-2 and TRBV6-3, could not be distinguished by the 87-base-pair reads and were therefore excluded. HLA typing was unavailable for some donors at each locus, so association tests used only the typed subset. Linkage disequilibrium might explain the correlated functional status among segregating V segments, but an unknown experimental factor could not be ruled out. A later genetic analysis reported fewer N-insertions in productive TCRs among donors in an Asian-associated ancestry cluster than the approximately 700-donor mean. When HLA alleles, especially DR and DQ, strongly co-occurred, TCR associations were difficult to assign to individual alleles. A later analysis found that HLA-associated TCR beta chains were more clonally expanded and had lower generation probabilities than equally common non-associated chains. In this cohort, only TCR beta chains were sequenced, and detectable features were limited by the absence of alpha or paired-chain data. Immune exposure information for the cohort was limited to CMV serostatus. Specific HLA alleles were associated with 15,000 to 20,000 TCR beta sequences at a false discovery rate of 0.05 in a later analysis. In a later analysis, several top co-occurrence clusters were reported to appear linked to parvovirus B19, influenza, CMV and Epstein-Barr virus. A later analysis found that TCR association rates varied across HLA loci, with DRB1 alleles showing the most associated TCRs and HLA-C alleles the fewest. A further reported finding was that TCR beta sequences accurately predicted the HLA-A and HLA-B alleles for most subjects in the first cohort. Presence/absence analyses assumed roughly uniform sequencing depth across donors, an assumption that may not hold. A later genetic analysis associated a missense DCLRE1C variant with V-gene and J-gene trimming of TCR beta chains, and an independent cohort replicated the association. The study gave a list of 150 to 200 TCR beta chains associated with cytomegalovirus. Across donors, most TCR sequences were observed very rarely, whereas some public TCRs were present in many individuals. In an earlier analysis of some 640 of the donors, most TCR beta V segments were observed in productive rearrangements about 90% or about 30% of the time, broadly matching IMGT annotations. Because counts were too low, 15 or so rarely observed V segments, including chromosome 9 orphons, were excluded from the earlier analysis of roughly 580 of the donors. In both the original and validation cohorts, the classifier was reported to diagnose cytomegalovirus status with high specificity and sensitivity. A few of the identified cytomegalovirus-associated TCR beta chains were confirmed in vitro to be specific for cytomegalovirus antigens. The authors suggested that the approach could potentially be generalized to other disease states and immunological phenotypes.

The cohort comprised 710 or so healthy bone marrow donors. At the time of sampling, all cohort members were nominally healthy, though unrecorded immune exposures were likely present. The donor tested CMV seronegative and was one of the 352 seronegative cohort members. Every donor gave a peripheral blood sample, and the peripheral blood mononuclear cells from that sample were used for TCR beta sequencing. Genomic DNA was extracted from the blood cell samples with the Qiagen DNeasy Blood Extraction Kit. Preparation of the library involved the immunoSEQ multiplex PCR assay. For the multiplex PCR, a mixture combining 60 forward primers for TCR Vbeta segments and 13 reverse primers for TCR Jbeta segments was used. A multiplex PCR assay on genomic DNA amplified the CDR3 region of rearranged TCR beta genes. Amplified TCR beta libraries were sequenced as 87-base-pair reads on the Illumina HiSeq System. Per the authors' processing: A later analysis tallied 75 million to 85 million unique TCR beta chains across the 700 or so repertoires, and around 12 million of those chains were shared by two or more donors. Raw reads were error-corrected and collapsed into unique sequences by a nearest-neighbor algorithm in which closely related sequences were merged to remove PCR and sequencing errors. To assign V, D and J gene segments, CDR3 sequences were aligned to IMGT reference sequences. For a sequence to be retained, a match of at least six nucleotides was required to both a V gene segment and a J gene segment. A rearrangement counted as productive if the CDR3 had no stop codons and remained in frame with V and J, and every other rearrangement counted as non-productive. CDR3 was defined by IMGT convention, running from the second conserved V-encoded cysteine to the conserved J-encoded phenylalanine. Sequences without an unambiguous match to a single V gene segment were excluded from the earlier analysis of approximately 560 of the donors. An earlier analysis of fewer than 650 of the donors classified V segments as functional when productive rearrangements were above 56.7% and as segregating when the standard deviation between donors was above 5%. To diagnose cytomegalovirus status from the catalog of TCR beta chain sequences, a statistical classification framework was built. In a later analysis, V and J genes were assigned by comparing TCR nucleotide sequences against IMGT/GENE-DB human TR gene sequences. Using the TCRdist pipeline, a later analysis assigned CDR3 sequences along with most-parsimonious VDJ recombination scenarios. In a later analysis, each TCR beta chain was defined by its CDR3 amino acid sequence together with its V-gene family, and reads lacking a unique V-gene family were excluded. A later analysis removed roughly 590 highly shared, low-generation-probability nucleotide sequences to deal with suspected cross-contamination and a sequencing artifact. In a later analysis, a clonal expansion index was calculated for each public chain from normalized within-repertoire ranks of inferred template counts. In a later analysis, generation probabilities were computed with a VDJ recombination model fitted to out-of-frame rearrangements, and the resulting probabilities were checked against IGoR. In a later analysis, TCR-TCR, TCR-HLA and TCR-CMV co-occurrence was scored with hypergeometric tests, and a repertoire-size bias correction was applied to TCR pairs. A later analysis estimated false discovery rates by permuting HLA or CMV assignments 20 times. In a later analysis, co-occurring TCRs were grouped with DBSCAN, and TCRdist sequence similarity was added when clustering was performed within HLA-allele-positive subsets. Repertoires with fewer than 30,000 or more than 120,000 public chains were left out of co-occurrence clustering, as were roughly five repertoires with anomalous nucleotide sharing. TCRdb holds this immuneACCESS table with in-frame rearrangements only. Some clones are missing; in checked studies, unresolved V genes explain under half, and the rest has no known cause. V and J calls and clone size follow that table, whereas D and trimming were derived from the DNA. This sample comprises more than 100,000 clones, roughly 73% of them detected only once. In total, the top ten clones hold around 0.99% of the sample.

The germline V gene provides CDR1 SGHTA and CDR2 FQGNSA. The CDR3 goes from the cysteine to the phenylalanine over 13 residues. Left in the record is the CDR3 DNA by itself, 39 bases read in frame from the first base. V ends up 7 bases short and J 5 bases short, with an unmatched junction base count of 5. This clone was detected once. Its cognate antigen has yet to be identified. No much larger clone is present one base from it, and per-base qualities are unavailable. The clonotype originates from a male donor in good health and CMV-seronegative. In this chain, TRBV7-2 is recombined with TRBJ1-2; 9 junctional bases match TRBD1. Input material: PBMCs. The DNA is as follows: TGTGCCAGCACCGAGGACAGGGGTTATGGCTACACCTTC. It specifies CASTEDRGYGYTF.